This T cell receptor beta chain was found in a study of vaccination effects on CD4 cells after COVID-19. The germline V gene encodes CDR1 SGDLS and CDR2 YYNGEE. CDR3 length equals 17 residues. V shed 7 bases, J shed 4 bases, and the junction held 15 bases outside the gene matches. The protocol was immunoSEQ multiplex PCR, while the TCRdb copy is restricted to in-frame clones and leaves out a portion. Seen here are some 29,000 clones, roughly four fifths observed once, and the top ten hold 17%. ViraFEST assay sequencing came after antigen-specific CD4+ T cells were expanded with viral peptide pools. Investigators separated out CD4+ T cells once more than nine days of culture had passed. Vaccine administered to participants consisted of two doses of either BNT162b2 or mRNA-1273. The culture medium for 1.5 million to 2 million PBMC per well included 8.5 to 10 IU/ml IL-2 and around 10 ug/ml peptides. A half-medium replacement with IL-2 medium was carried out on days 3 and 7.

The study's findings and limits: There was marked clonal contraction among infection- and vaccine-induced clones late after vaccination. Only 1 of 255 vaccine-induced clones from healthy vaccinees cross-reacted with common cold coronaviruses.

A remark on this clone: What it recognizes is unknown.

The sequencing here drew on CD4+ T cells from PBMCs cultured with HCoV-OC43 spike peptides, taken after COVID-19 vaccination. As for subset: HCoV-OC43 spike overlapping peptide pool stimulation. The V call is TRBV9, the J call TRBJ2-3; 10 positions match TRBD2. The clonotype originates from a human donor who received a COVID-19 vaccine. The DNA of the CDR3 is TGTGCCAGCGAGGATACTTTTGGGCTAGCGGGAGCAGATACGCAGTATTTT. Translation: CASEDTFGLAGADTQYF.